This TCR beta chain was retrieved from a study of PD-L1 blockade in urothelial cancer. At the level of the study: In the patient group, most of the roughly 30 were males with bladder-origin urothelial cancer. The analyses of blood took place 3 weeks (second dose) and 6 weeks after treatment start. General observations from the study: Patients who had durable benefit saw their tumor-associated blood clones expand more at 3 weeks.

Time point: pretreatment peripheral blood. Patient sample counts ranged from 1 to 8, pretreatment and on-treatment. The CDR3 is 14 residues long. The V gene lost 5 bases and the J gene lost 4 bases, with 14 bases spanning the gap. Germline-derived CDR1 and CDR2 are PRHDT and FYEKMQ (reference sequence). The repertoire was sequenced with immunoSEQ multiplex PCR; TCRdb's copy has only in-frame clones and lacks some. Found here are around 40,000 clones, about nine tenths of them singletons; the top ten hold approximately 10%. Comments on this clone: Its cognate antigen is unknown.

Here the sequenced sample was PBMCs, taken around atezolizumab (anti-PD-L1) treatment. The sequence came from a woman aged 60-70 years with urothelial cancer. The V and J genes are TRBV13 and TRBJ1-2; D not certain. The CDR3 DNA follows: TGTGCCAGCAGCACAAACGGGATGGCCTATGGCTACACCTTC. Translation gives CASSTNGMAYGYTF.